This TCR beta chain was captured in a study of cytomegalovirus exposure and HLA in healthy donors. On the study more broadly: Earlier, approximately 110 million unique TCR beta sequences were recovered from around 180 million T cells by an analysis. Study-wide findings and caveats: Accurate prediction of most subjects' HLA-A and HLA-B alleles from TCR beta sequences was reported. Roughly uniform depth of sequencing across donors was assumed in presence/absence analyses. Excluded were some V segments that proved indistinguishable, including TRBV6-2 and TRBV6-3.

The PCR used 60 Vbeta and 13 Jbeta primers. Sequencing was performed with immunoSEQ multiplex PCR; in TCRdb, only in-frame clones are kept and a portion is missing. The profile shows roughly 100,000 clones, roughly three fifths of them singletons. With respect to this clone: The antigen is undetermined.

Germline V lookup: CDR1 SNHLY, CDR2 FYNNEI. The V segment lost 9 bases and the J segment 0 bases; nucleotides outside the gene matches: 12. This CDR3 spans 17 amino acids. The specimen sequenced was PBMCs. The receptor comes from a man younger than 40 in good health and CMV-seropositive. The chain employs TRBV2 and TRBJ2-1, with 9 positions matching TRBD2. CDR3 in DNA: TGTGCCAGTCAACTGGGACTAGCTGAGAGCTCCTACAATGAGCAGTTCTTC. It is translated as CASQLGLAESSYNEQFF.